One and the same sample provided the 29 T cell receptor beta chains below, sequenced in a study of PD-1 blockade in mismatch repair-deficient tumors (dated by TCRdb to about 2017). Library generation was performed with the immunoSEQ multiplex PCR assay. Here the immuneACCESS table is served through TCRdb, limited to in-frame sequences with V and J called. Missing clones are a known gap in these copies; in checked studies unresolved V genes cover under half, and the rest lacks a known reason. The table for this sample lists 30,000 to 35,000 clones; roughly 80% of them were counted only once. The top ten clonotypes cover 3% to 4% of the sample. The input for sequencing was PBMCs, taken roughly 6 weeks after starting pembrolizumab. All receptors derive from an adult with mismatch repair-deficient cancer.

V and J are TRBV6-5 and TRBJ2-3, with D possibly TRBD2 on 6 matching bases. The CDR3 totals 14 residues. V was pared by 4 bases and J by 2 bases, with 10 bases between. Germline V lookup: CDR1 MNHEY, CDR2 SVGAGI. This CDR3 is CASSSGSYTDTQYF. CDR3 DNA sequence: TGTGCCAGCAGTTCCGGGAGTTACACAGATACGCAGTATTTT.

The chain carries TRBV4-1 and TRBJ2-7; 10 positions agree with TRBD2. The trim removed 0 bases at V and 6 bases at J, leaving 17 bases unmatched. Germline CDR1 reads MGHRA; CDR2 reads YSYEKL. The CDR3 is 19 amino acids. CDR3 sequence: CASSQDGWTRASGSAEQYF. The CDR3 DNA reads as TGCGCCAGCAGCCAAGACGGTTGGACGCGTGCTAGCGGGAGCGCCGAGCAGTACTTC.

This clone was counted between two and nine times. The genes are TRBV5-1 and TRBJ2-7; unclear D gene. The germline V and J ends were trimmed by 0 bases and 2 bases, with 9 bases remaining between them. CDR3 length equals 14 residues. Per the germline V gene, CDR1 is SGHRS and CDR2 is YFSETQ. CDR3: CASSLAAAAYEQYF. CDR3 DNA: TGCGCCAGCAGCTTGGCGGCGGCCGCCTACGAGCAGTACTTC. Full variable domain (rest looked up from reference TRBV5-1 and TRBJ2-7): KAGVTQTPRYLIKTRGQQVTLSCSPISGHRSVSWYQQTPGQGLQFLFEYFSETQRNKGNFPGRFSGRQFSNSRSEMNVSTLELGDSALYLCASSLAAAAYEQYFGPGTRLTVT.

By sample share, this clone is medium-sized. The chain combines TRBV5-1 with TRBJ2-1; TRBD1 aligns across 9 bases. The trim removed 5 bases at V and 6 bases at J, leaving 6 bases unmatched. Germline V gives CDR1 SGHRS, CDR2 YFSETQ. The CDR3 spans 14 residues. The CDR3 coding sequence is TGCGCCAGCAGGAAGGGACAGGGTGGCAATGAGCAGTTCTTC. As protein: CASRKGQGGNEQFF.

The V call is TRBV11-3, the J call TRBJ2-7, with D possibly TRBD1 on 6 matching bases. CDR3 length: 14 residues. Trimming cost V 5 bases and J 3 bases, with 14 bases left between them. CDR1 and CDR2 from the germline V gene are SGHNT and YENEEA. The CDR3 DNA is TGTGCCAGCAGCATAACCACAGGGCACTACGAGCAGTACTTC. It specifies CASSITTGHYEQYF.

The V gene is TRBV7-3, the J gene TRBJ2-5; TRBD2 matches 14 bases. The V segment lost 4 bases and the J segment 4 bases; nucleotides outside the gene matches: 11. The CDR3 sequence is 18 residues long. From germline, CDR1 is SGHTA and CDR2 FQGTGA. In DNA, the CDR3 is TGTGCCAGCAGCTCGCGTAGGCCGGGACTAGCGGGAGTAGAGACCCAGTACTTC. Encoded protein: CASSSRRPGLAGVETQYF.

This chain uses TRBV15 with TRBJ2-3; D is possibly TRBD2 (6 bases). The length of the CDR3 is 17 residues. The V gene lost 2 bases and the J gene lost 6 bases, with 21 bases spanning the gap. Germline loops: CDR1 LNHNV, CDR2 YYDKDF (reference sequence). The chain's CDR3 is CATSRTRQLSEGDTQYF. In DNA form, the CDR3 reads TGTGCCACCAGCAGAACAAGACAGCTTTCGGAGGGTGATACGCAGTATTTT.

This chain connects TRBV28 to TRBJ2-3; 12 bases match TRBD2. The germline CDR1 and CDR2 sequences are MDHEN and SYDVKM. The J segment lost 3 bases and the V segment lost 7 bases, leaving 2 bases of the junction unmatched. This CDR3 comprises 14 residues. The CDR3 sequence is CASTGTSGTDTQYF. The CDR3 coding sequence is TGTGCCAGCACCGGGACTAGCGGGACAGATACGCAGTATTTT.

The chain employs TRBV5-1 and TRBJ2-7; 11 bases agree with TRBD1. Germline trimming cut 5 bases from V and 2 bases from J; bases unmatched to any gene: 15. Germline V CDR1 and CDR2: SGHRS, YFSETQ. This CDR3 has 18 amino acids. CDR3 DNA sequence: TGCGCCAGCAGTTCTGGTCCGGGACAGGGGGTTAACCCCTACGAGCAGTACTTC. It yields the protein CASSSGPGQGVNPYEQYF.

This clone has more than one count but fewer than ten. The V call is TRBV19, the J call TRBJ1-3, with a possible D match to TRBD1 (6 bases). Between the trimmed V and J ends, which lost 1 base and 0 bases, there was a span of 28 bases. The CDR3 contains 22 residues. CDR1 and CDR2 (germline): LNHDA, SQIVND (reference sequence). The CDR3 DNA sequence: TGTGCCAGTAGTATAGTTCTCAGTAGTTGGACAGTCGAGGTGAGCTCTGGAAACACCATATATTTT. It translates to CASSIVLSSWTVEVSSGNTIYF.

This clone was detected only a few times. The CDR3 DNA sequence: TGTGCCAGCAGTCCCCTCACCGGGACACCCGGAGAGCAGTACTTC. Translation gives CASSPLTGTPGEQYF. The chain uses TRBV28 and TRBJ2-7, with a weak D call TRBD1 (6 bases). Germline V CDR1 and CDR2: MDHEN, SYDVKM. Deletions cut 5 bases from V and 7 bases from J, with 21 bases between. The CDR3 has 15 residues.

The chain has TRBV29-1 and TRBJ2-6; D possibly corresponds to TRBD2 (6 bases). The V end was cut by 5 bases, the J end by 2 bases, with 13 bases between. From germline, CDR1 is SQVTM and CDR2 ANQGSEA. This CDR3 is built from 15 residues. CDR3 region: CSVSTGGTGANVLTF. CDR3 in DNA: TGCAGCGTTAGCACAGGAGGGACTGGGGCCAACGTCCTGACTTTC.

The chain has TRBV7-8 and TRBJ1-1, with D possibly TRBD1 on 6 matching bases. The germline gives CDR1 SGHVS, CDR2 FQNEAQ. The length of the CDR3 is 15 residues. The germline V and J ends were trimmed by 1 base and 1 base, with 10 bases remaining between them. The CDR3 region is CASSLVGQTNTEAFF. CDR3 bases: TGTGCCAGCAGCTTAGTGGGACAAACGAACACTGAAGCTTTCTTT.

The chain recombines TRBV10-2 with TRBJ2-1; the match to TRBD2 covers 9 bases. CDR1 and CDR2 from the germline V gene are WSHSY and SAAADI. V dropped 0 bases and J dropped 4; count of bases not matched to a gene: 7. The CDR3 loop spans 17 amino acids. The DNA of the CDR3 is TGCGCCAGCAGTGAGTCTACACTAGCGGGTGGATACAATGAGCAGTTCTTC. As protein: CASSESTLAGGYNEQFF.

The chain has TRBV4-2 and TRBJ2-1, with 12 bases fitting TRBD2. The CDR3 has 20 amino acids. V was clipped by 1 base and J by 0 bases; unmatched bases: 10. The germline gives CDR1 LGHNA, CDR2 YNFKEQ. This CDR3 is CASSQVLTSGRPSSYNEQFF. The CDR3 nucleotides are TGTGCCAGCAGCCAAGTTCTGACTAGCGGGAGACCGAGCTCCTACAATGAGCAGTTCTTC.

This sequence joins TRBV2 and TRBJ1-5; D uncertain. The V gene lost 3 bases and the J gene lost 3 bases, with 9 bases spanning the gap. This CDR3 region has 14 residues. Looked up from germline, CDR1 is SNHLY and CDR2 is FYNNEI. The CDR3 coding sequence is TGTGCCAGCAGTGAGCAGGCAATCAATCAGCCCCAGCATTTT. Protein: CASSEQAINQPQHF.

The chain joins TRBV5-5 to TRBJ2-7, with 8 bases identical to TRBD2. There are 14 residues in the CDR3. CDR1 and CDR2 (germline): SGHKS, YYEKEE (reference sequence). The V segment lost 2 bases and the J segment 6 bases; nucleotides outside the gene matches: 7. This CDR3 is CASSFAGGEVEQYF. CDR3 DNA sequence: TGTGCCAGCAGCTTCGCGGGAGGAGAAGTCGAGCAGTACTTC.

The CDR3 DNA reads TGTGCCAGTAGTACCCTTTTCACCGGGGAGCTGTTTTTT. Translating it yields CASSTLFTGELFF. J is TRBJ2-2 and V is TRBV19; D not resolved. CDR3 length: 13 amino acids. Looked up from germline, CDR1 is LNHDA and CDR2 is SQIVND (reference sequence). The V and J ends lost 4 bases and 4 bases respectively, with 7 bases between them.

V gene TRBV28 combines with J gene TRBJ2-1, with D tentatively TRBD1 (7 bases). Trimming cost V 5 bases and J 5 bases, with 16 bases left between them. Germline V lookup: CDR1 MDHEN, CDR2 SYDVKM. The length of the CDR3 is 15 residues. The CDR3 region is CASSPESRGDNEQFF. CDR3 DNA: TGTGCCAGCAGTCCCGAGAGCAGGGGGGACAATGAGCAGTTCTTC.

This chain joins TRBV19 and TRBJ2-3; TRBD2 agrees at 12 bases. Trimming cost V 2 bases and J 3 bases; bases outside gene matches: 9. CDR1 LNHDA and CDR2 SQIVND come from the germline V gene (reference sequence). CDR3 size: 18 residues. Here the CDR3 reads CASSIKVLAGGPTDTQYF. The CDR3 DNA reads TGTGCCAGTAGTATAAAGGTTCTAGCGGGAGGGCCAACAGATACGCAGTATTTT.

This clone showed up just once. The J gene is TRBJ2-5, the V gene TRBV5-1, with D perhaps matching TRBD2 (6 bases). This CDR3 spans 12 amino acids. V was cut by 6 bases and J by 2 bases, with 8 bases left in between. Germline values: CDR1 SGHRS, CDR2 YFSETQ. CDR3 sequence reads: CASNGGQETQYF. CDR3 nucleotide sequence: TGCGCCAGCAATGGGGGGCAAGAGACCCAGTACTTC.

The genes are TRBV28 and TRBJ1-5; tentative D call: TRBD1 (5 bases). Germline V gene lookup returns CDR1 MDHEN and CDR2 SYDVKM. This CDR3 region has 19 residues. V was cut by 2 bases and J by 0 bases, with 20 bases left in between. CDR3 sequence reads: CASSLRAVRQIFSNQPQHF. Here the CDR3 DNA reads TGTGCCAGCAGTTTAAGGGCCGTTAGACAGATCTTTAGCAATCAGCCCCAGCATTTT. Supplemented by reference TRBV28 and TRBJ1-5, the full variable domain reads DVKVTQSSRYLVKRTGEKVFLECVQDMDHENMFWYRQDPGLGLRLIYFSYDVKMKEKGDIPEGYSVSREKKERFSLILESASTNQTSMYLCASSLRAVRQIFSNQPQHFGDGTRLSIL.

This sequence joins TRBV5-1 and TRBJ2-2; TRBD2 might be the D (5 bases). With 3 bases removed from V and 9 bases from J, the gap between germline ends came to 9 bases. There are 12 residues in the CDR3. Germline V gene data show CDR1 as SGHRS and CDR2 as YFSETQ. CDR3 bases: TGCGCCAGCAGCTCGGAGGTCAGGGAGCTGTTTTTT. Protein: CASSSEVRELFF.

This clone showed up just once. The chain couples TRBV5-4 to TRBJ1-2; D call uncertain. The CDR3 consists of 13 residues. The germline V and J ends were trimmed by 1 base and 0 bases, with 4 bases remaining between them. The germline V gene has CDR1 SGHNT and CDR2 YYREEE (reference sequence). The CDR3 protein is CASSLTANYGYTF. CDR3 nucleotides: TGTGCCAGCAGCTTGACAGCTAACTATGGCTACACCTTC.

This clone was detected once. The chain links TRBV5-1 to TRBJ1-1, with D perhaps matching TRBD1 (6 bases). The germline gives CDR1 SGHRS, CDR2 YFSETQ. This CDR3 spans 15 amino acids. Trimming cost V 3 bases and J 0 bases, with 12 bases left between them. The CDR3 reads CASSSKTGMNTEAFF. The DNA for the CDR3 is TGCGCCAGCAGCTCGAAGACAGGAATGAACACTGAAGCTTTCTTT.

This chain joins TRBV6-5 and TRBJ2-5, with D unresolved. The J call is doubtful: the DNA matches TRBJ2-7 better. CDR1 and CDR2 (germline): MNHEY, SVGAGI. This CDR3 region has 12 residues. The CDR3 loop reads CASRSSKYEQYF. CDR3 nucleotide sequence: TGTGCCAGCAGGAGCTCCAAGTACGAGCAGTACTTC.

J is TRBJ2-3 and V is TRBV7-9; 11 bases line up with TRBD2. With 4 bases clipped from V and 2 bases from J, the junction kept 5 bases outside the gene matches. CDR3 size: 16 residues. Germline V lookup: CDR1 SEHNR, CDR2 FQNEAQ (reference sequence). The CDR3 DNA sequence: TGTGCCAGCAGCTATACTAGCGGGAGTACCACAGATACGCAGTATTTT. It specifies CASSYTSGSTTDTQYF. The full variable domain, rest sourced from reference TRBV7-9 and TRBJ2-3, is DTGVSQNPRHKITKRGQNVTFRCDPISEHNRLYWYRQTLGQGPEFLTYFQNEAQLEKSRLLSDRFSAERPKGSFSTLEIQRTEQGDSAMYLCASSYTSGSTTDTQYFGPGTRLTVL.

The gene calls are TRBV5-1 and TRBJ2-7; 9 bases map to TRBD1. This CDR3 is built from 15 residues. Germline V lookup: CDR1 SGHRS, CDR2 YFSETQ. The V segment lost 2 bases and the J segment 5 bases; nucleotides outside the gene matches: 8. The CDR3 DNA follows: TGCGCCAGCAGCTTAGACGGGACAGGGACAAACGAGCAGTACTTC. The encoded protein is CASSLDGTGTNEQYF.

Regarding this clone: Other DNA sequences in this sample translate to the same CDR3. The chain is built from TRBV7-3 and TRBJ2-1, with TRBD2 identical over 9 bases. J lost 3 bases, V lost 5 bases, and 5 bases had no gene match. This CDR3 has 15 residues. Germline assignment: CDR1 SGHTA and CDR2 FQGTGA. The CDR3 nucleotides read TGTGCCAGCAGCCTGACTAGCGGCTACTACAATGAGCAGTTCTTC. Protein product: CASSLTSGYYNEQFF.